These 30 T cell receptor beta chains originate from one sample sequenced in a study of blood T cells in healthy people across ages. The use of a sample-barcoded 5' primer and a J-beta primer mix characterized a second PCR of roughly 6 to 11 cycles. TCRdb independently ran MiXCR on the 5' RACE reads; one entry per CDR3 protein. This sample has 650,000 to 1,000,000 distinct CDR3 sequences; 30% to 45% occur once, and the top ten carry 10% to 15%. What was sequenced was blood. These receptors originate from a man aged 18 to 35 in good health.

This clonotype was recorded many times. The chain joins TRBV7-2 to TRBJ2-1, with D possibly matching TRBD1 (6 bases). V lost 5 bases and J lost 5, with 16 bases in between. The CDR3 spans 15 residues. CDR1 is SGHTA and CDR2 is FQGNSA in the germline V gene. CDR3 loop: CASSRSGDRNNEQFF. CDR3 bases: TGTGCCAGCAGCCGTTCCGGCGACAGGAACAATGAGCAGTTCTTC.

The sample holds many counts of this clonotype. The rearrangement joins TRBV20-1 to TRBJ1-2, with D possibly TRBD1 on 5 matching bases. CDR3 length equals 12 residues. The V end lost 3 bases, the J end lost 2 bases, and 7 bases lay between the germline ends. Germline-derived CDR1 and CDR2 are DFQATT and SNEGSKA (reference sequence). CDR3 residues: CSARGGNYGYTF. The CDR3 DNA follows: TGCAGTGCTAGGGGGGGAAACTATGGCTACACCTTC.

In regard to this clonotype: The junction departs from the called germline gene at one end, perhaps through a read error. The genes are TRBV7-9 and TRBJ1-4, with 10 bases matching TRBD1. This CDR3 has 18 residues. CDR1 and CDR2 (germline): SEHNR, FQNEAQ (reference sequence). CDR3 nucleotides: TGTGCCAGCAGTCCCCCCGGGACAGGGGCCCCAACTAATGAAGAACTGTTTTTT. This sequence encodes CASSPPGTGAPTNEELFF. Based on the CDR3 plus reference TRBV7-9 and TRBJ1-4, the full variable domain is DTGVSQNPRHKITKRGQNVTFRCDPISEHNRLYWYRQTLGQGPEFLTYFQNEAQLEKSRLLSDRFSAERPKGSFSTLEIQRTEQGDSAMYLCASSPPGTGAPTNEELFFGSGTQLSVL.

The chain employs TRBV5-6 and TRBJ2-5; 7 nucleotides align to TRBD2. V gave up 4 bases and J gave up 4 bases; unmatched junction bases: 7. In germline, CDR1 is SGHDT, CDR2 YYEEEE. CDR3 length: 14 residues. CDR3 in DNA: TGTGCCAGCAGCCCCGATCCTAGCGGAGAGACCCAGTACTTC. Its protein is CASSPDPSGETQYF.

The rearrangement links TRBV2 to TRBJ2-3, with no clear D. From germline, CDR1 is SNHLY and CDR2 FYNNEI. Trimming took off 4 bases at V and 4 bases at J, with 21 bases between the two ends. The CDR3 runs 17 residues. For the CDR3, the DNA is TGTGCCAGCAGTGGGTGGGCGGTAGCCGGCCGTTCAGATACGCAGTATTTT. The encoded protein is CASSGWAVAGRSDTQYF.

This clonotype was picked up a small number of times. The J gene is TRBJ1-1, the V gene TRBV7-3, with D tentatively TRBD1 (6 bases). The CDR3 length is 20 residues. Germline V gene sequence: CDR1 SGHTA, CDR2 FQGTGA. The V and J ends lost 1 base and 0 bases respectively, with 24 bases between them. CDR3 bases: TGTGCCAGCAGCTTAATCGGAGGGGGTCGGGGGCTAACCATGAACACTGAAGCTTTCTTT. Its translation is CASSLIGGGRGLTMNTEAFF. The variable domain in full, with the rest retrieved from reference TRBV7-3 and TRBJ1-1, is GAGVSQTPSNKVTEKGKYVELRCDPISGHTALYWYRQSLGQGPEFLIYFQGTGAADDSGLPNDRFFAVRPEGSVSTLKIQRTERGDSAVYLCASSLIGGGRGLTMNTEAFFGQGTRLTVV.

On this clonotype: At one end, the junction sequence differs from germline, possibly due to a read error. The chain carries TRBV20-1 and TRBJ2-1; D may be TRBD1 (6 bases). CDR3 size: 15 residues. The germline V gene has CDR1 DFQATT and CDR2 SNEGSKA (reference sequence). CDR3 nucleotides: TGCAGTGCTGACTACAGGGAAGGGGCCTACAGTGAGCAGTTCTTC. It yields the protein CSADYREGAYSEQFF.

In its sample, this clonotype was seen a few times. The V call is TRBV7-6, the J call TRBJ2-2, with D unclear. CDR1 and CDR2 from the germline V gene are SGHVS and FNYEAQ. CDR3 length: 14 amino acids. The V end was cut by 0 bases, the J end by 7 bases, with 9 bases between. CDR3 residues: CASSLAGSGGELFF. The DNA of the CDR3 is TGTGCCAGCAGCTTAGCGGGTTCCGGCGGGGAGCTGTTTTTT.

CDR3 sequence: CASIRDRGLDTGELFF. The CDR3 nucleotides read TGTGCCAGCATACGGGACAGGGGTTTGGACACCGGGGAGCTGTTTTTT. This chain uses TRBV28 with TRBJ2-2; TRBD1 aligns across 10 bases. The germline V gene encodes CDR1 MDHEN and CDR2 SYDVKM. The J segment lost 3 bases and the V segment lost 7 bases, leaving 8 bases of the junction unmatched. The CDR3 sequence is 16 residues long.

The V and J genes are TRBV20-1 and TRBJ1-1; the D is unclear. Trimming removed 3 bases from V and 4 bases from J, with 15 bases in between. This CDR3 has 14 residues. Germline assignment: CDR1 DFQATT and CDR2 SNEGSKA (reference sequence). CDR3: CSASFLGGSTEAFF. The CDR3 DNA follows: TGCAGTGCTAGCTTCCTGGGTGGGTCCACTGAAGCTTTCTTT.

This clonotype showed up just a few times. CDR3 nucleotide sequence: TGTGCCAGCAGTTTGAGGGGGAGCCTCCGCGGGACTAGCGGGGGGCGCAATGAGCAGTTCTTC. This translates into CASSLRGSLRGTSGGRNEQFF. The chain recombines TRBV12-3 or TRBV12-4 with TRBJ2-1, with 15 bases identical to TRBD2. With 3 bases clipped from V and 6 bases from J, the junction kept 18 bases outside the gene matches. This CDR3 comprises 21 residues.

The chain links TRBV15 to TRBJ1-1; unclear D gene. Germline V CDR1 and CDR2: LNHNV, YYDKDF (reference sequence). The germline V and J ends were trimmed by 4 bases and 6 bases, with 12 bases remaining between them. There are 13 residues in the CDR3. CDR3 residues: CATSKSRSAEAFF. CDR3 nucleotides: TGTGCCACCAGCAAATCGCGGTCTGCTGAAGCTTTCTTT.

The rearrangement uses TRBV20-1 and TRBJ1-1, with D tentatively TRBD1 (5 bases). Germline CDR1 is DFQATT and CDR2 is SNEGSKA (reference sequence). There are 13 residues in the CDR3. V shed 1 base and J shed 8 bases, with 14 bases lying between them. The CDR3 region has the DNA TGCAGTGCTAGAGCCCAGGGTTCGACCGAAGCTTTCTTT. Translation: CSARAQGSTEAFF.

This clonotype was counted only a few times. This rearrangement joins TRBV5-1 to TRBJ1-2; D may be TRBD1 (5 bases). The CDR3 extends over 10 amino acids. Trimming removed 5 bases from V and 8 bases from J, with 7 bases in between. From germline, CDR1 is SGHRS and CDR2 YFSETQ. The CDR3 region is CASRGDGYTF. The CDR3, as DNA: TGCGCCAGCAGGGGGGACGGCTACACCTTC.

The chain employs TRBV30 and TRBJ2-2; D is undetermined. The CDR3 extends over 14 amino acids. V lost 1 base and J 0 bases, leaving 6 bases between the germline ends. The germline CDR1 and CDR2 sequences are GTSNPN and SVGIG (reference sequence). As DNA, the CDR3 is TGTGCCTGGAGTGCAGAAACGAACACCGGGGAGCTGTTTTTT. It encodes CAWSAETNTGELFF.

The chain links TRBV20-1 to TRBJ2-7; TRBD1 aligns across 11 bases. The CDR3 covers 15 residues. The V segment lost 1 base and the J segment 7 bases; nucleotides outside the gene matches: 9. Germline assignment: CDR1 DFQATT and CDR2 SNEGSKA (reference sequence). The CDR3 sequence: CSARGRDRGVYEQYF. CDR3 in DNA: TGCAGTGCTAGAGGGAGGGACAGGGGGGTCTATGAGCAGTACTTC.

At least ten counts were recorded for this clonotype. The J gene is TRBJ1-6, the V gene TRBV12-3 or TRBV12-4; the D is unclear. V was clipped by 6 bases and J by 5 bases, with 11 bases between them. This CDR3 has 14 residues. The CDR3 nucleotides read TGTGCCAGCAGCCCCTCGGGGAATAATTCACCCCTCCACTTT. Amino acids: CASSPSGNNSPLHF.

There are a few counts of this clonotype. The CDR3 is CASSRIGQGRNGYTF. The CDR3 region has the DNA TGTGCCAGCAGCCGCATAGGGCAGGGGCGTAATGGCTACACCTTC. V is TRBV12-3 or TRBV12-4 and J is TRBJ1-2; TRBD1 might be the D (6 bases). CDR3 length equals 15 residues. Trimming cost V 6 bases and J 6 bases, with 20 bases left between them.

The V call is TRBV5-1, the J call TRBJ2-5; either TRBD1 or TRBD2 may supply D (6 bases each). The CDR3 has 13 amino acids. V was trimmed by 6 bases and J by 9 bases, leaving 18 bases between them. The germline gives CDR1 SGHRS, CDR2 YFSETQ. The CDR3 spells CASNQQEGGPQYF. DNA for the CDR3: TGCGCCAGCAACCAACAGGAAGGGGGGCCCCAGTACTTC.

A few counts support this clonotype. This chain links TRBV18 with TRBJ2-1; D might be TRBD2 (6 bases). Per germline, CDR1 KGHSH and CDR2 LQKENI. The CDR3 spans 17 residues. V was clipped by 0 bases and J by 2 bases, with 14 bases between them. For the CDR3, the DNA is TGTGCCAGCTCACCACCGTCGGGAGTGGGACCCTACAATGAGCAGTTCTTC. Its translation is CASSPPSGVGPYNEQFF.

In regard to this clonotype: This CDR3 is missing its conserved last phenylalanine or tryptophan, likely due to a read error. V usage is TRBV4-1 and J usage is TRBJ2-3; 7 bases fit TRBD1. Germline CDR1 and CDR2: MGHRA and YSYEKL. Trimming at V came to 1 base and at J to 6 bases, leaving 10 bases not matched to a gene. The CDR3 loop spans 16 amino acids. As DNA, the CDR3 is TGCGCCAGCAGCCAAGGGGCGACAGTACAGGGGGATACGCAGTATCTT. Residues: CASSQGATVQGDTQYL.

This clonotype was counted between two and nine times. This rearrangement joins TRBV18 to TRBJ1-4; perhaps TRBD1 as D (6 bases). Trimming stripped 5 bases from V and 0 bases from J, with 13 bases between. This CDR3 contains 16 residues. Germline V gene lookup returns CDR1 KGHSH and CDR2 LQKENI. The CDR3 sequence is CASSSGQLATNEKLFF. CDR3 bases: TGTGCCAGCTCATCCGGACAGCTCGCAACTAATGAAAAACTGTTTTTT.

The chain is built from TRBV4-3 and TRBJ2-6, with D uncertain. The CDR3 has 16 amino acids. V dropped 2 bases and J dropped 0 bases, with 8 bases sitting between them. Germline loops: CDR1 LGHNA, CDR2 YSLEER. The CDR3 sequence: CASSQSWGSGANVLTF. The DNA for the CDR3 is TGCGCCAGCAGCCAAAGCTGGGGCTCTGGGGCCAACGTCCTGACTTTC.

This clonotype was seen a handful of times. The J gene is TRBJ1-2, the V gene TRBV12-3 or TRBV12-4, with D uncertain. V lost 1 base and J 7 bases, leaving 10 bases between the germline ends. The CDR3 sequence is 13 residues long. CDR3 DNA: TGTGCCAGCAGTTTAGGTAGAGCTCCTGGCTACACCTTC. This encodes CASSLGRAPGYTF.

This clonotype turned up a few times. The V gene is TRBV29-1, the J gene TRBJ2-7; 9 bases line up with TRBD2. V shed 1 base, J shed 7 bases, and the junction held 11 bases outside the gene matches. Germline V gives CDR1 SQVTM, CDR2 ANQGSEA. CDR3 length: 15 amino acids. The CDR3 sequence: CSVEGVAGAYNEQYF. The CDR3 DNA is TGCAGCGTTGAAGGGGTAGCGGGGGCCTACAATGAGCAGTACTTC.

The rearrangement uses TRBV5-6 and TRBJ2-7; perhaps TRBD1 as D (6 bases). This CDR3 spans 15 amino acids. Germline CDR1 and CDR2: SGHDT and YYEEEE. Trimming removed 6 bases at V and 9 bases at J, with 25 bases between. The CDR3 region has the DNA TGTGCCAGCATCCCCTTCGGACAGTCCTTCTTAGGGCAGTACTTC. Its protein product is CASIPFGQSFLGQYF.

CDR3 in amino acids: CASSAFLDSRGYTF. The DNA of the CDR3 is TGCGCCAGCAGCGCATTTCTTGATTCCCGCGGCTACACCTTC. This chain links TRBV5-1 with TRBJ1-2; no reliable D call. Germline V gene lookup returns CDR1 SGHRS and CDR2 YFSETQ. V was trimmed by 4 bases and J by 8 bases, leaving 18 bases between them. The CDR3 is made up of 14 amino acids.

As to this clonotype: Possible read error: a much larger clone is one base away. The chain has TRBV5-1 and TRBJ2-6; D is uncertain. Germline V CDR1 and CDR2: SGHRS, YFSETQ. This CDR3 is built from 15 residues. Trimming stripped 5 bases from V and 4 bases from J, with 13 bases between. CDR3 residues: CASSIGVAGANVLTF. CDR3 nucleotides: TGCGCCAGCAGTATTGGGGTAGCAGGGGCCAACGTCCTGACTTTC. The full variable domain, rest sourced from reference TRBV5-1 and TRBJ2-6, is KAGVTQTPRYLIKTRGQQVTLSCSPISGHRSVSWYQQTPGQGLQFLFEYFSETQRNKGNFPGRFSGRQFSNSRSEMNVSTLELGDSALYLCASSIGVAGANVLTFGAGSRLTVL.

V is TRBV7-2 and J is TRBJ2-1; D not resolved. Germline V gene data show CDR1 as SGHTA and CDR2 as FQGNSA. This CDR3 spans 15 amino acids. V was trimmed by 3 bases and J by 5 bases, leaving 14 bases between them. CDR3 residues: CASSFLGRLDNEQFF. The CDR3 DNA is TGTGCCAGCAGCTTCTTGGGTAGACTTGACAATGAGCAGTTCTTC.

The chain combines TRBV7-2 with TRBJ1-1, with D unclear. V was shortened by 5 bases and J by 9 bases, with 7 bases between the two germline ends. This CDR3 is built from 10 residues. CDR1 and CDR2 (germline): SGHTA, FQGNSA. The CDR3 loop is CASSVDQAFF. Here the CDR3 DNA reads TGTGCCAGCAGCGTCGACCAAGCTTTCTTT.